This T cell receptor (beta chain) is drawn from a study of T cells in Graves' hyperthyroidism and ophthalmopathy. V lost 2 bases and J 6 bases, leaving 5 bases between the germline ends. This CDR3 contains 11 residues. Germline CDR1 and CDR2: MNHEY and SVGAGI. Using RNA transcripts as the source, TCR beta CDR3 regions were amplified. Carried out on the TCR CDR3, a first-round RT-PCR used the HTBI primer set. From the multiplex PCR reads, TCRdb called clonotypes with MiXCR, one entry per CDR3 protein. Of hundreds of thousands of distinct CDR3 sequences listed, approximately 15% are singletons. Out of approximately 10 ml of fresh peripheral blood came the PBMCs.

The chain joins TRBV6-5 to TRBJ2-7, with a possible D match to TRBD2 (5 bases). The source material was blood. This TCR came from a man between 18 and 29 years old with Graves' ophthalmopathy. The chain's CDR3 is CASSYEGEQYF. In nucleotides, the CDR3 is TGTGCCAGCAGTTACGAGGGCGAGCAGTACTTC.